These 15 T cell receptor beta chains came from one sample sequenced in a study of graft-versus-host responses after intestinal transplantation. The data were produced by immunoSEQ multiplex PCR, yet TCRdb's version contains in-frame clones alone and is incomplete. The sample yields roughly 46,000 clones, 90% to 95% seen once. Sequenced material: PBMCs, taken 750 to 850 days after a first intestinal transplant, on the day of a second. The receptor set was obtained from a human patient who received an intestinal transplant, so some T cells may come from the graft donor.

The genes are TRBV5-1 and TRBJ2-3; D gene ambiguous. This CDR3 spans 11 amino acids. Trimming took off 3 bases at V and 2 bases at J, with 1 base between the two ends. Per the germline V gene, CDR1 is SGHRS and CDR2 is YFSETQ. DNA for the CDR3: TGCGCCAGCAGCTACACAGATACGCAGTATTTT. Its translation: CASSYTDTQYF.

The CDR3 sequence: CASSGGTSGRMYEQFF. The CDR3 DNA follows: TGTGCCAGCAGCGGCGGGACTAGCGGGAGAATGTATGAGCAGTTCTTC. The chain joins TRBV9 to TRBJ2-1, with 14 bases identical to TRBD2. With V trimmed by 3 bases and J by 8 bases, 7 bases remained unmatched. The CDR3 contains 16 residues. CDR1 is SGDLS, CDR2 YYNGEE, per germline.

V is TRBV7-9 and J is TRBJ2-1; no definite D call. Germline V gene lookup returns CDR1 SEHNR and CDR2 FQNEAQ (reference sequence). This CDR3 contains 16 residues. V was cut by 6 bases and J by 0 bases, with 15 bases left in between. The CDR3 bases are TGTGCCAGCAGGGTAGCCGTTCTAAGCTCCTACAATGAGCAGTTCTTC. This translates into CASRVAVLSSYNEQFF.

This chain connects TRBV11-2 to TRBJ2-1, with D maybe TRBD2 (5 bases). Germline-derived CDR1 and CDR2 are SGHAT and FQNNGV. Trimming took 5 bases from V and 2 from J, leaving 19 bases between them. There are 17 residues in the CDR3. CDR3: CASSPEGLGRAYNEQFF. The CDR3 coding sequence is TGTGCCAGCAGCCCCGAGGGTCTGGGCCGGGCCTACAATGAGCAGTTCTTC.

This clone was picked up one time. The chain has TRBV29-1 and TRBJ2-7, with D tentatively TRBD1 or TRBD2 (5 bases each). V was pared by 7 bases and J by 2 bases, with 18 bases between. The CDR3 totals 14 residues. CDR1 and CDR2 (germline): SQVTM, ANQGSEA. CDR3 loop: CSAGGFGGPYEQYF. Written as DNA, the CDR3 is TGCAGCGCGGGTGGCTTTGGGGGACCCTACGAGCAGTACTTC.

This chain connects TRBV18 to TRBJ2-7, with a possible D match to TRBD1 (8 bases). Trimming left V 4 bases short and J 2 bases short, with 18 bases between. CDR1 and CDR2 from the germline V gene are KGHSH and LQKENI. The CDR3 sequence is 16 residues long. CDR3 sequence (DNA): TGTGCCAGCTCACAACAGGGGGGGCAGAACACCTACGAGCAGTACTTC. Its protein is CASSQQGGQNTYEQYF.

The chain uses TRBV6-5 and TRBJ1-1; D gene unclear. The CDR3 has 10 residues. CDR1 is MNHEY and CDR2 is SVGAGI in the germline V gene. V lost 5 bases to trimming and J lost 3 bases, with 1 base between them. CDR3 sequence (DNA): TGTGCCAGCAGTGACACTGAAGCTTTCTTT. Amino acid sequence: CASSDTEAFF.

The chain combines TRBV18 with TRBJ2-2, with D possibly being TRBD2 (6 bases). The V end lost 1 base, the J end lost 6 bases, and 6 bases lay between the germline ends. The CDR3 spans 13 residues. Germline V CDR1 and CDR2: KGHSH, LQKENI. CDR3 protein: CASSPRGAGELFF. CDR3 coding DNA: TGTGCCAGCTCACCACGCGGGGCCGGGGAGCTGTTTTTT.

In DNA form, the CDR3 reads TGTGCCAGCAGCTTGTACGCGGGAAGGAGCAATGAGCAGTTCTTC. Protein sequence: CASSLYAGRSNEQFF. V usage is TRBV5-4 and J usage is TRBJ2-1; D is perhaps TRBD2 (6 bases). V lost 1 base and J lost 6, with 14 bases in between. Per the germline V gene, CDR1 is SGHNT and CDR2 is YYREEE (reference sequence). The length of the CDR3 is 15 residues.

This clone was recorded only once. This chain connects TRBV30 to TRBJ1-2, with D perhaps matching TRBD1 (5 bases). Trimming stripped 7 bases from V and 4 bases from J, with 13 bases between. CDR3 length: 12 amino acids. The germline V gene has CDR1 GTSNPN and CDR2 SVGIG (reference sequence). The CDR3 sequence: CASDPGLYGYTF. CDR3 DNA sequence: TGTGCCTCCGACCCAGGGCTCTATGGCTACACCTTC.

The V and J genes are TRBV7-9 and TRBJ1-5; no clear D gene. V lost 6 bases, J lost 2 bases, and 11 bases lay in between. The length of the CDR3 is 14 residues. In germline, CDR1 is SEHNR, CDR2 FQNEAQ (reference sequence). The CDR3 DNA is TGTGCCAGCAGTATAGGGCGGGGCAATCAGCCCCAGCATTTT. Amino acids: CASSIGRGNQPQHF. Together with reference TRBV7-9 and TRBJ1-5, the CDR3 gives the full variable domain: DTGVSQNPRHKITKRGQNVTFRCDPISEHNRLYWYRQTLGQGPEFLTYFQNEAQLEKSRLLSDRFSAERPKGSFSTLEIQRTEQGDSAMYLCASSIGRGNQPQHFGDGTRLSIL.

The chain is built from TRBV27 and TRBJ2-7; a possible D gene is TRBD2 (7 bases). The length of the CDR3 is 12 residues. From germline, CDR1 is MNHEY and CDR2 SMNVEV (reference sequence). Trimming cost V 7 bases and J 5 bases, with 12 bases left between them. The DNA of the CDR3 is TGTGCCAGCACCGGGGGGCCCCACGAGCAGTACTTC. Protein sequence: CASTGGPHEQYF.

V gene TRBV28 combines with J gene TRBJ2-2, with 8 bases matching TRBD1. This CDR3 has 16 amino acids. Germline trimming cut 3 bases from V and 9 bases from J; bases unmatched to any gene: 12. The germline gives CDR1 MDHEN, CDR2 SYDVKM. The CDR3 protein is CASSLDRTGKWRELFF. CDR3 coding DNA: TGTGCCAGCAGTTTGGACAGGACAGGGAAGTGGCGGGAGCTGTTTTTT.

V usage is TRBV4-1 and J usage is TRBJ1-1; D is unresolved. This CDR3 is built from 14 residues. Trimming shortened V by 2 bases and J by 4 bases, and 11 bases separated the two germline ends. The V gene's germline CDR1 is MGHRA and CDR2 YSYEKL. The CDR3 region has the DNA TGCGCCAGCAGCCAAAATTCCTTAACCACTGAAGCTTTCTTT. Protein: CASSQNSLTTEAFF.

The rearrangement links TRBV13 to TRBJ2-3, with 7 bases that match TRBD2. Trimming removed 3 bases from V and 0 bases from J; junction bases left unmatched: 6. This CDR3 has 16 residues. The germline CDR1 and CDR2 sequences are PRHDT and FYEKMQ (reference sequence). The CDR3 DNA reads TGTGCCAGCAGCTTCCCTAGCGGTGATAGCACAGATACGCAGTATTTT. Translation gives CASSFPSGDSTDTQYF.